This T cell receptor (beta chain) was observed in a study of T-cell memory formation after mild COVID-19. Study-level points and caveats: Among clones peaking at day 37 in the second wave, SARS-CoV-2 specificity remained unconfirmed. Clones which contracted sat mainly in CM and EM if CD4+, and in EMRA if CD8+. Among clones contracting day 15 to 85, CD4/CD8 was balanced, whereas later expanders leaned CD4+.

In regard to this clonotype: The antigen remains undetermined.

TCR alpha and TCR beta cDNA libraries with sample barcodes and UMIs came from 5'RACE using constant-segment primers. TCRdb recomputed calls from the 5' RACE reads with MiXCR, one row per CDR3 protein. In the table there are approximately 240,000 distinct CDR3 sequences, 15% to 20% of which are singletons. Germline assignment: CDR1 SGHVS and CDR2 FNYEAQ. Trimming took off 5 bases at V and 3 bases at J, with 13 bases between the two ends. The CDR3 is made up of 14 amino acids. Sequencing was carried out using PBMCs or a T cell subset sorted from them (not recorded which). The J gene is TRBJ1-1, the V gene TRBV7-6, with a possible D match to TRBD1 (5 bases). The TCR comes from a man aged 18 to 35 who had mild COVID-19 (a few samples of this study predate the infection). Cell type and time point are not known. The CDR3 coding sequence is TGTGCCAGCAGCGCTCGCCGGGACTACACTGAAGCTTTCTTT. This translates into CASSARRDYTEAFF.